This paragraph covers one T cell receptor beta chain sequence. This entry is derived from a study of sequential checkpoint blockade in melanoma. About the study: Randomization was 1:1 between first-line nivolumab→ipilimumab and ipilimumab→nivolumab.

Treatment denoted: randomized to nivolumab then ipilimumab (arm A) or the reverse (arm B). From thawed PBMCs, live CD3+CD8+ cells negative for CD19 and CD56 were sorted. TCRdb keeps only in-frame clones here, not all; method: immunoSEQ multiplex PCR. Among more than 15,000 clones listed, around 78% were seen once. CDR1 is MGHDK, CDR2 SYGVNS, per germline. There are 14 residues in the CDR3. Germline trimming cut 6 bases from V and 6 bases from J; bases unmatched to any gene: 6. The chain is built from TRBV25-1 and TRBJ1-4; 8 bases align to TRBD1. This TCR was recovered from a human donor with melanoma. Material: CD8+ T cells sorted from blood (inferred from file names), obtained from a patient given nivolumab and ipilimumab in sequence. CDR3 DNA sequence: TGTGCCAGCAGCCAGGGGGCCGGGGATGAAAAACTGTTTTTT. Translation: CASSQGAGDEKLFF.